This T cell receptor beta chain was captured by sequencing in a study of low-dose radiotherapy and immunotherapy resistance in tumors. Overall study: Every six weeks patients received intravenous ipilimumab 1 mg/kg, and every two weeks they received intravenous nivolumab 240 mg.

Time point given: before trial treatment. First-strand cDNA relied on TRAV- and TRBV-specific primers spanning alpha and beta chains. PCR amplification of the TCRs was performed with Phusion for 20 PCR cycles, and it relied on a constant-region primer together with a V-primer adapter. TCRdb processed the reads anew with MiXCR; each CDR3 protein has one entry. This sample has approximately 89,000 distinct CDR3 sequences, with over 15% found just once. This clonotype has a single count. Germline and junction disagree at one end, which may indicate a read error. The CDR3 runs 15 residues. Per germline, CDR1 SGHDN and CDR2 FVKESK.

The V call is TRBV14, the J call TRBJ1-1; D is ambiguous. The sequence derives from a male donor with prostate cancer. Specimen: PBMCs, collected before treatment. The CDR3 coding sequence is TGTGCCAACAGCCAAATGTGGAATTCGAACACTGAATCTTTCTTT. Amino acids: CANSQMWNSNTESFF.